This T cell receptor (beta chain) was documented in a study of blood T cells in healthy people across ages. The authors ran a second PCR of about 7 to 12 cycles using a sample-barcoded 5' primer and a J-beta primer mix. TCRdb processed the 5' RACE reads anew with MiXCR; each CDR3 protein has one entry. Among about 1.8 million distinct CDR3 sequences listed, 49% were seen once. Source material: blood. This TCR was recovered from a woman in her thirties or forties in good health.

CDR3 sequence reads: CASSELKVLAGGRYEQFF. DNA for the CDR3: TGTGCCAGCAGTGAATTGAAGGTCCTAGCGGGGGGTAGGTATGAGCAGTTCTTC. The chain combines TRBV25-1 with TRBJ2-1; 11 bases line up with TRBD2. Germline V gene data show CDR1 as MGHDK and CDR2 as SYGVNS. The junction had 13 bases not matched to a gene; V was cut back by 1 base and J by 8 bases. The CDR3 is 18 residues long.